Sequencing of this T cell receptor (beta chain) was carried out in a study of post-analysis software for immune sequencing data. Whole-study findings and limits: Patients showed TRBV5-6, TRBV5-1 and TRBV20-1 among roughly five TRBV segments more frequent than in controls.

This clonotype was seen a handful of times. The antigen is unknown. V gave up 4 bases and J gave up 5 bases; unmatched junction bases: 9. The CDR3 runs to 15 residues. The germline V gene has CDR1 SGHRS and CDR2 YFSETQ. TCR beta libraries were prepared from cDNA with unique molecular identifiers. The T cell input of roughly 0.95 to 11 million gave roughly 460,000 cDNA molecules. MiXCR, run by TCRdb on the PCR reads, gives a single entry per CDR3 protein. The sample contains some 160,000 distinct CDR3 sequences, about 36% of which appear only once. Source: blood, taken after autologous hematopoietic stem cell transplantation. The V call is TRBV5-1, the J call TRBJ2-7, with 10 positions matching TRBD1. The sequence came from a girl aged 10-17 years with multiple sclerosis. The CDR3 sequence is CASSPEGTGVDEQYF. The CDR3 DNA reads as TGCGCCAGCAGCCCGGAAGGGACAGGGGTGGACGAGCAGTACTTC.